The entry below gives a single T cell receptor beta chain sequence along with its context. Only in-frame clones appear in the TCRdb table, and some are missing; sequencing was by immunoSEQ multiplex PCR. The table records a few hundred thousand clones, 65% to 90% of them present only once. This sample is drawn from a study of blood T cell repertoires in COVID-19. The CDR3 sequence is 16 residues long. The germline CDR1 and CDR2 sequences are PRHDT and FYEKMQ (reference sequence). With 5 bases clipped from V and 1 base from J, the junction kept 8 bases outside the gene matches. The sequence was collected from a woman between 50 and 59 years old with acute or convalescent COVID-19. The V call is TRBV13, the J call TRBJ2-5, with 9 positions matching TRBD2. Sequenced sample: peripheral blood. CDR3 sequence reads: CASSQETSGFQETQYF. CDR3 bases: TGTGCCAGCAGCCAAGAGACTAGCGGCTTCCAAGAGACCCAGTACTTC.